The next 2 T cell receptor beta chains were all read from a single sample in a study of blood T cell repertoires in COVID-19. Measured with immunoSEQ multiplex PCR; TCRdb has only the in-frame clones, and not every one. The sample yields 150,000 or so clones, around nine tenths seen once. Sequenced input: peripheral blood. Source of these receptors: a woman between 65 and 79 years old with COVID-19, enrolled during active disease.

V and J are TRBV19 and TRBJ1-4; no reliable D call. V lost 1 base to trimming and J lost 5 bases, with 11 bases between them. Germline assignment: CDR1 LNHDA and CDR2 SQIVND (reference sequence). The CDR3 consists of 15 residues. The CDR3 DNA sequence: TGTGCCAGTAGTATAGGGCCAGGAACCAATGAAAAACTGTTTTTT. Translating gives CASSIGPGTNEKLFF.

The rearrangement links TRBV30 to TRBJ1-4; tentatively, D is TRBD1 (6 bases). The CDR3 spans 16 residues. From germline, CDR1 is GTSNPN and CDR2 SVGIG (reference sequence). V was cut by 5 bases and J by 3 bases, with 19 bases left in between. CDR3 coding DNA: TGTGCCTGGTCCAGGGGTAACATCGGGTCTAATGAAAAACTGTTTTTT. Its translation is CAWSRGNIGSNEKLFF. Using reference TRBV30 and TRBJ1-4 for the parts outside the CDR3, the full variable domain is SQTIHQWPATLVQPVGSPLSLECTVEGTSNPNLYWYRQAAGRGLQLLFYSVGIGQISSEVPQNLSASRPQDRQFILSSKKLLLSDSGFYLCAWSRGNIGSNEKLFFGSGTQLSVL.